Each of the 8 T cell receptor beta chains below was sequenced from the same sample in a study of T cells in localized non-small cell lung cancer. Assay: immunoSEQ multiplex PCR; the TCRdb copy retains only in-frame clones and omits some. The table has 25,000 to 35,000 clones, roughly 84% seen once. Here the sequenced sample was peripheral blood mononuclear cells, taken before any cancer treatment. These TCRs come from a man between 40 and 69 years old with stage III lung adenocarcinoma.

V usage is TRBV5-4 and J usage is TRBJ1-1; tentative D call: TRBD1 (6 bases). This CDR3 spans 15 amino acids. V was cut by 4 bases and J by 1 base, with 14 bases left in between. Germline V gives CDR1 SGHNT, CDR2 YYREEE (reference sequence). CDR3 bases: TGTGCCAGCAGCGCGGGACAAGGGAGGAACACTGAAGCTTTCTTT. It encodes CASSAGQGRNTEAFF. Full variable domain (outside the CDR3, taken from reference TRBV5-4 and TRBJ1-1): ETGVTQSPTHLIKTRGQQVTLRCSSQSGHNTVSWYQQALGQGPQFIFQYYREEENGRGNFPPRFSGLQFPNYSSELNVNALELDDSALYLCASSAGQGRNTEAFFGQGTRLTVV.

The chain recombines TRBV30 with TRBJ2-4; 8 bases fit TRBD1. The CDR3 is 13 amino acids. Looked up from germline, CDR1 is GTSNPN and CDR2 is SVGIG (reference sequence). The V segment lost 2 bases and the J segment 7 bases; nucleotides outside the gene matches: 4. The CDR3 DNA reads as TGTGCCTGGAGTTTAGGACAGGGCAACATTCAGTACTTC. It encodes CAWSLGQGNIQYF.

This sequence joins TRBV28 and TRBJ1-5; D gene ambiguous. The germline V gene encodes CDR1 MDHEN and CDR2 SYDVKM. Between the trimmed V and J ends, which lost 4 bases and 2 bases, there was a span of 3 bases. This CDR3 contains 12 residues. The CDR3 nucleotides read TGTGCCAGCAGTTACCGCAATCAGCCCCAGCATTTT. Amino acids: CASSYRNQPQHF. Full variable domain (outside the CDR3, taken from reference TRBV28 and TRBJ1-5): DVKVTQSSRYLVKRTGEKVFLECVQDMDHENMFWYRQDPGLGLRLIYFSYDVKMKEKGDIPEGYSVSREKKERFSLILESASTNQTSMYLCASSYRNQPQHFGDGTRLSIL.

The chain has TRBV6-1 and TRBJ1-5; D is undetermined. Germline V CDR1 and CDR2: MNHNS, SASEGT. The CDR3 has 12 residues. V lost 5 bases, J lost 1 base, and 3 bases lay in between. The CDR3 nucleotides read TGTGCCAGCAGTTGGAGCAATCAGCCCCAGCATTTT. Protein product: CASSWSNQPQHF.

V is TRBV28 and J is TRBJ2-1; the D gene is possibly TRBD2 (6 bases). Germline V CDR1 and CDR2: MDHEN, SYDVKM. The CDR3 is 14 residues long. Written as DNA, the CDR3 is TGTGCGATGGTGGGAGGCGCCACTCTGAATGAGCAGTTCTTC. It encodes CAMVGGATLNEQFF.

V usage is TRBV6-5 and J usage is TRBJ1-6; the match to TRBD1 covers 9 bases. V shed 4 bases and J 3 bases; nucleotides not matched to a gene: 4. The CDR3 has 16 amino acids. Looked up from germline, CDR1 is MNHEY and CDR2 is SVGAGI. CDR3 DNA sequence: TGTGCCAGCAGTTTTGGGACAGGGCTCTATAATTCACCCCTCCACTTT. Its protein is CASSFGTGLYNSPLHF.

V and J are TRBV27 and TRBJ2-7; D may match TRBD1 or TRBD2 (5 bases each). Trimming stripped 9 bases from V and 5 bases from J, with 20 bases between. Looked up from germline, CDR1 is MNHEY and CDR2 is SMNVEV (reference sequence). The CDR3 spans 14 residues. The CDR3 region is CASSMRGVRNEQYF. CDR3 DNA: TGTGCCAGTTCTATGAGGGGTGTTAGGAACGAGCAGTACTTC.

Worth noting for this clone: An end of the junction differs from the germline gene, which may be a read error. The chain joins TRBV5-1 to TRBJ1-1; D not certain. Germline V gives CDR1 SGHRS, CDR2 YFSETQ. This CDR3 has 15 residues. The CDR3 DNA sequence: TGCGCCAGCAGTTTGGGTCTCACGGTCTCCGACGAAGCTTTCTTT. This translates into CASSLGLTVSDEAFF.